The 22 T cell receptor beta chains below all came from one sample that was sequenced in a study of T cell responses to AZD1222 COVID-19 vaccine. The repertoire was sequenced with immunoSEQ multiplex PCR; TCRdb's copy has only in-frame clones and lacks some. The sample contains tens of thousands of clones, roughly 90% of which appear only once. Sample: peripheral blood, taken 28 days after the second AZD1222 dose. These receptors originate from an adult who received the AZD1222 COVID-19 vaccine.

The chain has TRBV5-6 and TRBJ1-6; the match to TRBD1 covers 10 bases. V trimming: 3 bases; J trimming: 6 bases; junction bases outside the gene matches: 3. The CDR3 runs to 15 residues. Germline assignment: CDR1 SGHDT and CDR2 YYEEEE. The CDR3 protein is CASSYGQGGNSPLHF. The CDR3, as DNA: TGTGCCAGCAGCTACGGACAGGGGGGTAATTCACCCCTCCACTTT.

This clone has more than one count but fewer than ten. This chain uses TRBV2 with TRBJ2-1; 8 nucleotides match TRBD2. This CDR3 is built from 13 residues. J lost 3 bases, V lost 8 bases, and 3 bases had no gene match. The germline V gene encodes CDR1 SNHLY and CDR2 FYNNEI. The CDR3 sequence is CASGSGDYNEQFF. The CDR3 coding sequence is TGTGCCAGCGGTAGCGGGGACTACAATGAGCAGTTCTTC.

The chain is built from TRBV11-3 and TRBJ2-3; D uncertain. The CDR3 is 17 residues long. V shed 0 bases and J shed 2 bases, with 15 bases lying between them. Germline lookup yields CDR1 SGHNT and CDR2 YENEEA. The DNA for the CDR3 is TGTGCCAGCAGCTTAGATCGATGGTCCGCCGCCACAGATACGCAGTATTTT. Translating gives CASSLDRWSAATDTQYF.

The chain couples TRBV6-5 to TRBJ2-7; a weak D match, TRBD2 (6 bases). The germline V gene encodes CDR1 MNHEY and CDR2 SVGAGI. The CDR3 is made up of 13 amino acids. V gave up 6 bases and J gave up 3 bases, with 12 bases separating them. The CDR3: CASSWDSYYEQYF. As DNA, the CDR3 is TGTGCCAGCAGCTGGGACTCATACTACGAGCAGTACTTC.

This clone was observed a single time. The gene calls are TRBV7-3 and TRBJ2-5, with 9 bases that match TRBD2. J gave up 4 bases and V 5 bases, and 8 bases lay outside the gene matches. Per the germline V gene, CDR1 is SGHTA and CDR2 is FQGTGA. This CDR3 contains 15 residues. The CDR3 sequence is CASSPRAGGPETQYF. The CDR3 bases are TGTGCCAGCAGCCCGCGAGCGGGGGGACCAGAGACCCAGTACTTC. Filled out from reference TRBV7-3 and TRBJ2-5, the complete variable domain reads GAGVSQTPSNKVTEKGKYVELRCDPISGHTALYWYRQSLGQGPEFLIYFQGTGAADDSGLPNDRFFAVRPEGSVSTLKIQRTERGDSAVYLCASSPRAGGPETQYFGPGTRLLVL.

This sequence joins TRBV6-6 and TRBJ1-6, with D possibly TRBD1 on 5 matching bases. The germline V and J ends were trimmed by 2 bases and 4 bases, with 6 bases remaining between them. There are 14 residues in the CDR3. Germline V lookup: CDR1 MNHNY, CDR2 SVGAGI (reference sequence). CDR3 sequence: CASSYGGYNSPLHF. DNA of the CDR3: TGTGCCAGCAGTTACGGGGGGTATAATTCACCCCTCCACTTT.

This chain uses TRBV30 with TRBJ2-7, with 9 bases lining up with TRBD2. Germline CDR1 is GTSNPN and CDR2 is SVGIG (reference sequence). The CDR3 runs to 15 residues. V was pared by 3 bases and J by 5 bases, with 11 bases of the junction left unmatched. The CDR3 region is CAWRGGSGRNHEQYF. CDR3 DNA sequence: TGTGCCTGGAGAGGAGGTAGCGGGAGAAACCACGAGCAGTACTTC.

This clone was picked up one time. The chain couples TRBV9 to TRBJ2-7, with D tentatively TRBD1 or TRBD2 (5 bases each). Deletions cut 4 bases from V and 0 bases from J, with 11 bases between. The CDR3 has 14 residues. CDR1 is SGDLS, CDR2 YYNGEE, per germline. The CDR3 DNA reads TGTGCCAGCAGCCCGGGACGGAGCTCCTACGAGCAGTACTTC. Protein sequence: CASSPGRSSYEQYF.

The chain is built from TRBV19 and TRBJ1-5, with no clear D. This CDR3 is built from 13 residues. The germline V gene encodes CDR1 LNHDA and CDR2 SQIVND (reference sequence). V shed 4 bases and J shed 4 bases, with 8 bases lying between them. CDR3 amino acids: CASSKDGNQPQHF. The CDR3 DNA reads TGTGCCAGTAGTAAGGACGGTAATCAGCCCCAGCATTTT.

The V call is TRBV5-1, the J call TRBJ1-3; D ambiguous. V was pared by 4 bases and J by 1 base, with 12 bases between. CDR3 length: 15 amino acids. Germline-derived CDR1 and CDR2 are SGHRS and YFSETQ. CDR3 sequence: CASSGSPSSGNTIYF. In nucleotides, the CDR3 is TGCGCCAGCAGCGGAAGTCCTTCTTCTGGAAACACCATATATTTT.

The V and J genes are TRBV19 and TRBJ1-5, with TRBD1 as a possible D gene (5 bases). Germline CDR1 and CDR2: LNHDA and SQIVND (reference sequence). V lost 4 bases and J lost 7, with 11 bases in between. This CDR3 has 13 residues. In nucleotides, the CDR3 is TGTGCCAGTAGTACACAGGTCGGCCAGCCCCAGCATTTT. It specifies CASSTQVGQPQHF.

The rearrangement joins TRBV6-2 or TRBV6-3 to TRBJ1-5, with D tentatively TRBD1 (6 bases). This CDR3 is built from 17 residues. The ends were cut back, 0 bases at V and 7 bases at J, with 19 bases in the middle. Germline CDR1 MNHEY, CDR2 SVGEGT. CDR3 loop: CASSYSLQGSLTQPQHF. In nucleotides, the CDR3 is TGTGCCAGCAGTTACTCATTACAGGGCTCCCTGACCCAGCCCCAGCATTTT.

The chain carries TRBV27 and TRBJ1-6; D not certain. This CDR3 contains 15 residues. V shed 5 bases and J shed 3 bases, with 11 bases lying between them. From germline, CDR1 is MNHEY and CDR2 SMNVEV (reference sequence). DNA for the CDR3: TGTGCCAGCAGTCTCGGACGGGTCTATAATTCACCCCTCCACTTT. Its protein product is CASSLGRVYNSPLHF.

This chain uses TRBV14 with TRBJ2-1; TRBD2 is a possible D gene (5 bases). V shed 2 bases and J shed 6 bases, with 20 bases lying between them. Germline-derived CDR1 and CDR2 are SGHDN and FVKESK. CDR3 length equals 17 residues. CDR3 in amino acids: CASSQPAAAGFGNEQFF. CDR3 DNA: TGTGCCAGCAGCCAACCCGCTGCTGCGGGTTTCGGCAATGAGCAGTTCTTC.

The rearrangement uses TRBV27 and TRBJ2-6, with D perhaps matching TRBD2 (5 bases). Trimming left V 6 bases short and J 2 bases short, with 14 bases between. The germline CDR1 and CDR2 sequences are MNHEY and SMNVEV (reference sequence). This CDR3 has 16 residues. CDR3 in DNA: TGTGCCAGCAGCAGACTATTAGGGCCTGGGGCCAACGTCCTGACTTTC. As protein: CASSRLLGPGANVLTF.

V is TRBV7-2 and J is TRBJ2-7; weak D call: TRBD1 (6 bases). CDR1 SGHTA and CDR2 FQGNSA come from the germline V gene. The germline V and J ends were trimmed by 5 bases and 9 bases, with 11 bases remaining between them. The length of the CDR3 is 11 residues. Here the CDR3 reads CASSQGSGQYF. The CDR3 DNA reads as TGTGCCAGCAGCCAGGGGTCCGGGCAGTACTTC.

The rearrangement links TRBV27 to TRBJ1-6, with unresolved D. The CDR3 is 13 residues long. Trimming shortened V by 3 bases and J by 10 bases, and 10 bases separated the two germline ends. Germline values: CDR1 MNHEY, CDR2 SMNVEV (reference sequence). The chain's CDR3 is CASSLNGWSPLHF. The DNA for the CDR3 is TGTGCCAGCAGTTTGAACGGGTGGTCACCCCTCCACTTT.

This clone has only a few counts. The chain employs TRBV7-9 and TRBJ1-6, with D maybe TRBD1 (5 bases). Germline CDR1 and CDR2: SEHNR and FQNEAQ (reference sequence). CDR3 length: 14 residues. V lost 1 base and J lost 5, with 6 bases in between. The CDR3 DNA follows: TGTGCCAGCAGCTTAGGAGGGGATAATTCACCCCTCCACTTT. Translated, it gives CASSLGGDNSPLHF. Complete variable domain (other parts from reference TRBV7-9 and TRBJ1-6): DTGVSQNPRHKITKRGQNVTFRCDPISEHNRLYWYRQTLGQGPEFLTYFQNEAQLEKSRLLSDRFSAERPKGSFSTLEIQRTEQGDSAMYLCASSLGGDNSPLHFGNGTRLTVT.

The V call is TRBV7-2, the J call TRBJ2-7; weak D call: TRBD1 (7 bases). This CDR3 contains 14 residues. V gave up 5 bases and J gave up 3 bases, with 14 bases separating them. CDR1 SGHTA and CDR2 FQGNSA come from the germline V gene. The CDR3 DNA reads as TGTGCCAGCAGCGCGCGACAGGGAGGCTACGAGCAGTACTTC. Translated: CASSARQGGYEQYF.

The V call is TRBV11-3, the J call TRBJ2-7, with D unresolved. The CDR3 covers 11 residues. Germline-derived CDR1 and CDR2 are SGHNT and YENEEA. Trimming took 0 bases from V and 4 from J, leaving 1 base between them. The CDR3 DNA reads TGTGCCAGCAGCTTAGAGTACGAGCAGTACTTC. Protein sequence: CASSLEYEQYF.

This clone was counted a single time. The chain couples TRBV13 to TRBJ2-3, with D perhaps TRBD1 (7 bases). Germline loops: CDR1 PRHDT, CDR2 FYEKMQ (reference sequence). The CDR3 extends over 14 amino acids. Trimming left V 8 bases short and J 4 bases short, with 16 bases between. DNA of the CDR3: TGTGCCAGCGCGGAGGGGGCGCGGGCAGATACGCAGTATTTT. This gives the protein CASAEGARADTQYF. The full variable domain, rest sourced from reference TRBV13 and TRBJ2-3, is AAGVIQSPRHLIKEKRETATLKCYPIPRHDTVYWYQQGPGQDPQFLISFYEKMQSDKGSIPDRFSAQQFSDYHSELNMSSLELGDSALYFCASAEGARADTQYFGPGTRLTVL.

This clone came up once. This chain uses TRBV6-1 with TRBJ1-3, with D uncertain. CDR1 is MNHNS, CDR2 SASEGT, per germline. V was clipped by 2 bases and J by 0 bases, with 14 bases between them. The CDR3 has 17 amino acids. The CDR3 sequence: CASSELAAASSGNTIYF. CDR3 sequence (DNA): TGTGCCAGCAGTGAACTGGCGGCAGCTAGCTCTGGAAACACCATATATTTT.